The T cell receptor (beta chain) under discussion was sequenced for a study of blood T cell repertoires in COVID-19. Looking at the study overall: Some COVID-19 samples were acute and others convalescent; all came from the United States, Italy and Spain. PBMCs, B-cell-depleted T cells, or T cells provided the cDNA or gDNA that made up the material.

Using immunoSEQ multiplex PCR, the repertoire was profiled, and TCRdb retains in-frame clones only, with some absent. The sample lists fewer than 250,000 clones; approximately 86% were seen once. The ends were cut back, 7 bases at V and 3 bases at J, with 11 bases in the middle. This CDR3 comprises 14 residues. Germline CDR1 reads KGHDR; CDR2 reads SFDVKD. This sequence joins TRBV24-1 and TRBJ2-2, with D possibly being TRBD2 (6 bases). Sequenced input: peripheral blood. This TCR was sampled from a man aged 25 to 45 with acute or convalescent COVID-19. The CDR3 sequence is CATSGGVDTGELFF. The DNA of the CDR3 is TGTGCCACCAGCGGGGGAGTAGACACCGGGGAGCTGTTTTTT.